This T cell receptor beta chain was sequenced for a study of cytotoxic CD8 clonotypes in ibrutinib-treated CLL. Study context: For this cohort, patients were some eleven relapsed/refractory and around 15 treatment-naive, while under 18 were IGHV unmutated.

Clones were read by immunoSEQ multiplex PCR, and TCRdb kept only the in-frame ones, dropping some. The table includes about 200,000 clones, roughly three quarters detected once. The V gene lost 1 base and the J gene lost 0 bases, with 8 bases spanning the gap. The CDR3 is 15 residues long. CDR1 is SGHTA and CDR2 is FQGNSA in the germline V gene. The source material was PBMCs, sampled after 12 months of ibrutinib treatment. This receptor was obtained from a human donor with chronic lymphocytic leukemia. J is TRBJ2-3 and V is TRBV7-2; D not resolved. The DNA of the CDR3 is TGTGCCAGCAGCTTAGTGCACCCTAGCACAGATACGCAGTATTTT. It specifies CASSLVHPSTDTQYF.